This T cell receptor (beta chain) was captured in a study of T cell responses to AZD1222 COVID-19 vaccine. Study outcomes and limitations: AZD1222 recipients seropositive at baseline numbered only 5 or 6. It should be noted that donors were predominantly white British and more often female, and clonal diversity was possibly underestimated. Spike was spanned by vaccine-associated CD4 TCRs, which were dominant at 160-218 and 743-854.

Comment on this clone: Antigen specificity is unknown.

The V segment lost 4 bases and the J segment 3 bases; nucleotides outside the gene matches: 9. This CDR3 comprises 16 residues. Germline CDR1 reads MNHEY; CDR2 reads SMNVEV (reference sequence). The table came from immunoSEQ multiplex PCR; TCRdb's copy has only in-frame clones and leaves some out. The sample holds over 150,000 clones, 75% to 90% seen once. The sequenced sample was peripheral blood, obtained on day 0 of AZD1222 vaccination. This TCR derives from an adult in good health. The rearrangement links TRBV27 to TRBJ2-7, with 10 bases identical to TRBD1. The CDR3 reads CASSSAGTGVGYEQYF. In DNA, the CDR3 is TGTGCCAGCAGTTCTGCCGGGACAGGGGTCGGCTACGAGCAGTACTTC.